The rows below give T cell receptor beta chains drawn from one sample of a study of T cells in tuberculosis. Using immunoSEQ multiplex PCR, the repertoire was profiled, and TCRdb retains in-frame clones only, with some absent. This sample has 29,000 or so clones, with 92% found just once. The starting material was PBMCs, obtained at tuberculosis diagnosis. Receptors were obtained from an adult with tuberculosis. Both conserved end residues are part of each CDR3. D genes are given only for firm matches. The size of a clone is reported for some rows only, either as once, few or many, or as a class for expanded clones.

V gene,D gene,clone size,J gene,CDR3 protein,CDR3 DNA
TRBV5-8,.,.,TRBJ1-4,CASSLPEGGYNEKLFF,TGTGCCAGCAGCTTGCCGGAAGGGGGTTATAATGAAAAACTGTTTTTT
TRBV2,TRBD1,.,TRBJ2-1,CASTHPGQANEQFF,TGTGCCAGCACTCACCCCGGACAGGCCAATGAGCAGTTCTTC
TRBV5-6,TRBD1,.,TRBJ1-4,CASSFQGASEKLFF,TGTGCCAGCAGCTTCCAGGGGGCCAGTGAAAAACTGTTTTTT
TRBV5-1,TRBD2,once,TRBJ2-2,CASSPGGTGELFF,TGCGCCAGCAGCCCGGGGGGGACCGGGGAGCTGTTTTTT
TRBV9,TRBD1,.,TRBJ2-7,CASSETGGEAYEQYF,TGTGCCAGCAGCGAGACAGGGGGCGAGGCCTACGAGCAGTACTTC
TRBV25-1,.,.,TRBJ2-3,CASRFRSDRTDTQYF,TGTGCCAGCAGGTTTAGGAGCGACCGCACAGATACGCAGTATTTT
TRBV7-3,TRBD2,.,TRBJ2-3,CASSRPGLAGVGDHTQYF,TGTGCCAGCAGCCGACCGGGACTAGCGGGGGTGGGAGATCATACGCAGTATTTT
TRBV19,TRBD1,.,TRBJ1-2,CASSSSQGARNYGYTF,TGTGCCAGTAGTAGTTCACAGGGGGCGCGCAACTATGGCTACACCTTC
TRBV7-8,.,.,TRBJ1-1,CASSLGAHTEAFF,TGTGCCAGCAGCTTAGGGGCCCACACTGAAGCTTTCTTT
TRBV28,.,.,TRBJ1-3,CASSRTLGNTIYF,TGTGCCAGCAGTCGGACTCTAGGAAACACCATATATTTT
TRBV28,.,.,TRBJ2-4,CASSLGGLEAKNIQYF,TGTGCCAGCAGTTTAGGGGGGTTGGAGGCCAAAAACATTCAGTACTTC
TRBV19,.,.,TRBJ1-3,CASSQSTVSPIYF,TGTGCCAGTAGTCAATCCACAGTGTCCCCCATATATTTT
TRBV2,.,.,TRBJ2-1,CASSGGGGTYNEQFF,TGTGCCAGCAGTGGAGGTGGGGGCACCTACAATGAGCAGTTCTTC
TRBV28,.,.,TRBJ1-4,CASSVYRLSNEKLFF,TGTGCCAGCAGTGTATACAGGCTAAGTAATGAAAAACTGTTTTTT
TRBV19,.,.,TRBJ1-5,CASSGGSNQPQHF,TGTGCCAGTAGCGGAGGGAGCAATCAGCCCCAGCATTTT
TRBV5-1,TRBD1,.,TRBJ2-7,CASTQTGGSLEQYF,TGCGCCAGCACCCAGACAGGGGGGTCCTTGGAGCAGTACTTC
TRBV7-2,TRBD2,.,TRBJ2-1,CASSLRGEYNEQFF,TGTGCCAGCAGCTTGCGGGGGGAGTACAATGAGCAGTTCTTC
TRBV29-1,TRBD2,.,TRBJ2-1,CSAALLAGGNNEQFF,TGCAGCGCCGCACTCCTAGCGGGGGGTAACAATGAGCAGTTCTTC
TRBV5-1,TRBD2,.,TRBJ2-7,CASSLVSGSYEQYF,TGCGCCAGCAGCTTGGTTAGCGGGAGCTACGAGCAGTACTTC
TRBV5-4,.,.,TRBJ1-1,CASSSAGQLTEAFF,TGTGCCAGCAGTTCAGCCGGACAACTCACTGAAGCTTTCTTT
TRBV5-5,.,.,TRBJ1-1,CASSPTANTEAFF,TGTGCCAGCAGCCCAACAGCGAACACTGAAGCTTTCTTT
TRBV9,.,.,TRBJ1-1,CASSVGGRTEAFF,TGTGCCAGCAGCGTAGGGGGGCGGACTGAAGCTTTCTTT
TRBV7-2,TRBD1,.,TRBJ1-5,CASSFWDRGDRQPQHF,TGTGCCAGCAGCTTTTGGGACAGGGGAGATAGGCAGCCCCAGCATTTT
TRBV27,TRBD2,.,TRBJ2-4,CASTKLAGGARPDKNIQYF,TGTGCCAGCACTAAACTAGCGGGGGGCGCCAGACCTGACAAAAACATTCAGTACTTC
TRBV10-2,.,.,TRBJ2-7,CASSERQGGEQYF,TGCGCCAGCAGTGAGAGACAGGGAGGCGAGCAGTACTTC
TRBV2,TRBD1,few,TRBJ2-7,CASNPDRRYEQYF,TGTGCCAGCAACCCGGACAGGCGCTACGAGCAGTACTTC
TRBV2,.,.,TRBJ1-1,CASSVVEAFF,TGTGCCAGCAGTGTAGTTGAAGCTTTCTTT
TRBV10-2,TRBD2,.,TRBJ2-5,CASSHNSGGPASTQYF,TGCGCCAGCAGCCACAATAGCGGGGGGCCCGCAAGTACCCAGTACTTC
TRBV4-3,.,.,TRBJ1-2,CASSQDYITGLPNYGYTF,TGCGCCAGCAGCCAAGATTATATAACAGGTTTACCTAACTATGGCTACACCTTC
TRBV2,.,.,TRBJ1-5,CASSSGFNQPQHF,TGTGCCAGCAGTTCCGGTTTTAATCAGCCCCAGCATTTT